This T cell receptor beta chain was found in a study of blood T cell repertoires in COVID-19. Study summary: Donors in the United States, Italy and Spain gave samples during acute or convalescent COVID-19. PBMCs, B-cell-depleted T cells, or T cells provided the cDNA or gDNA that made up the material.

Original processing methods: Nucleated cell number was recorded as an estimate derived from reference gene primer amplification. The table came from immunoSEQ multiplex PCR; TCRdb's copy has only in-frame clones and leaves some out. The DNA gave D and trimming, while V, J and clone size come from that table. Seen here are 350,000 to 450,000 clones, about 91% observed once, and the top ten hold roughly 1.6%. The CDR3 sequence is 14 residues long. The ends were cut back, 4 bases at V and 0 bases at J, with 10 bases in the middle. CDR1 and CDR2 from the germline V gene are SGHKS and YYEKEE (reference sequence). Seattle patients were enrolled during active infection and followed longitudinally.

This TCR derives from a woman in her 40s with COVID-19, enrolled during active disease. The rearrangement joins TRBV5-5 to TRBJ1-1; maybe TRBD1 (5 bases). The sample was peripheral blood. In DNA, the CDR3 is TGTGCCAGCAGCCAGGGCCTTTTGAACACTGAAGCTTTCTTT. It specifies CASSQGLLNTEAFF.